The clone carrying this TCR beta chain was counted only a few times. Its cognate antigen is unknown. Time point indicated: patch test 1, 2 weeks after DPC sensitization. Treatment: therapeutic diphenylcyclopropenone sensitization with weekly scalp DPC. The study enrolled 18 to 70-year-old alopecia patients suitable for DPC. TCRdb redid the calling of the RACE reads with MiXCR, one entry per CDR3 protein. The repertoire has about 340,000 distinct CDR3 sequences, roughly 6.9% of them found once; the top ten carry approximately 8.9%. The sample comes from a study of human T cells and chemical hapten exposure. In the study overall: Slight differences in pooled library volume were the main source of varying TCR yields across samples.

Points from the study as a whole: Significantly greater numbers of large CDR3 similarity clusters came from expanded TCRs than from controls.

V trimming: 5 bases; J trimming: 7 bases; junction bases outside the gene matches: 5. The germline gives CDR1 MDHEN, CDR2 SYDVKM. CDR3 length: 13 residues. The sequences come from whole blood, collected in connection with sensitization to the hapten diphenylcyclopropenone (DPC). The chain employs TRBV28 and TRBJ2-1; TRBD2 aligns across 7 bases. This receptor was taken from a woman between 18 and 29 years old with alopecia areata. Some clones in this sample may be carry-over from other donors' samples. The CDR3 bases are TGTGCCAGCAGTCCGGGGGGTGGTAATGAGCAGTTCTTC. It yields the protein CASSPGGGNEQFF.